Shown below are 19 T cell receptor beta chains from a single sample sequenced in a study of blood T cell repertoires in COVID-19. Assay: immunoSEQ multiplex PCR; the TCRdb copy retains only in-frame clones and omits some. The sample records more than 150,000 clones, 70% to 90% being singletons. The source material was peripheral blood. These receptors all come from a man aged 60 to 75 with acute or convalescent COVID-19.

The chain carries TRBV6-5 and TRBJ1-1; 7 bases align to TRBD1. V dropped 5 bases and J dropped 3; count of bases not matched to a gene: 6. Germline V CDR1 and CDR2: MNHEY, SVGAGI. The CDR3 spans 14 residues. The CDR3 spells CASSPLTGYTEAFF. CDR3 in DNA: TGTGCCAGCAGTCCCCTGACAGGGTACACTGAAGCTTTCTTT.

This CDR3 is CASSGLAGGRNEQFF. Here the CDR3 DNA reads TGTGCCAGCAGTGGGTTAGCGGGAGGGCGCAATGAGCAGTTCTTC. This rearrangement joins TRBV28 to TRBJ2-1, with 11 bases matching TRBD2. Germline CDR1 and CDR2: MDHEN and SYDVKM. J was trimmed by 6 bases and V by 5 bases; bases with no gene match: 6. CDR3 length: 15 residues. The entire variable domain, with the rest obtained from reference TRBV28 and TRBJ2-1, is as follows: DVKVTQSSRYLVKRTGEKVFLECVQDMDHENMFWYRQDPGLGLRLIYFSYDVKMKEKGDIPEGYSVSREKKERFSLILESASTNQTSMYLCASSGLAGGRNEQFFGPGTRLTVL.

This chain joins TRBV6-5 and TRBJ1-4; 10 nucleotides line up with TRBD1. This CDR3 spans 15 amino acids. Germline V gene data show CDR1 as MNHEY and CDR2 as SVGAGI. The trim removed 6 bases at V and 8 bases at J, leaving 9 bases unmatched. The CDR3 is CASRSTGQGIEKLFF. As DNA, the CDR3 is TGTGCCAGCAGATCAACGGGACAGGGGATCGAAAAACTGTTTTTT.

This chain uses TRBV19 with TRBJ1-2, with 7 bases lining up with TRBD1. The CDR3 length is 14 residues. Looked up from germline, CDR1 is LNHDA and CDR2 is SQIVND (reference sequence). The ends lost 5 bases at V and 4 bases at J; junction bases unmatched: 7. CDR3 sequence (DNA): TGTGCCAGTAGTGAAACAGGGGTGGTCTATGGCTACACCTTC. Translating it yields CASSETGVVYGYTF.

This clone showed up just a few times. The gene calls are TRBV7-6 and TRBJ2-7; possibly TRBD1 for D (6 bases). Trimming took off 6 bases at V and 6 bases at J, with 24 bases between the two ends. CDR3 size: 16 residues. Germline V gene data show CDR1 as SGHVS and CDR2 as FNYEAQ. CDR3 loop: CASRGLEGPETGEQYF. The CDR3 DNA reads TGTGCCAGCAGGGGGCTCGAGGGGCCGGAGACAGGCGAGCAGTACTTC.

This rearrangement joins TRBV7-6 to TRBJ2-7; 11 bases match TRBD2. Germline V gene data show CDR1 as SGHVS and CDR2 as FNYEAQ. The CDR3 is 16 amino acids. V gave up 4 bases and J gave up 6 bases; unmatched junction bases: 11. Written as DNA, the CDR3 is TGTGCCAGCAGCTCAGAACTAGCGGGAGAGGTCATCGAGCAGTACTTC. This codes for CASSSELAGEVIEQYF.

This clone showed up just once. The chain couples TRBV2 to TRBJ2-7; D remains ambiguous. CDR1 and CDR2 from the germline V gene are SNHLY and FYNNEI. Trimming pared 4 bases from V and 4 bases from J, leaving 5 bases between. This CDR3 is built from 11 residues. The CDR3 is CASSGEYEQYF. The CDR3 bases are TGTGCCAGCAGTGGAGAATACGAGCAGTACTTC.

V usage is TRBV19 and J usage is TRBJ1-1; weak D call: TRBD1 (6 bases). This CDR3 contains 16 residues. V lost 0 bases and J 5 bases, leaving 16 bases between the germline ends. Germline CDR1 and CDR2: LNHDA and SQIVND (reference sequence). The CDR3 spells CASSIDRGGAQTEAFF. The CDR3 DNA reads TGTGCCAGTAGTATAGATCGAGGGGGGGCGCAAACTGAAGCTTTCTTT. The full variable domain, rest sourced from reference TRBV19 and TRBJ1-1, is DGGITQSPKYLFRKEGQNVTLSCEQNLNHDAMYWYRQDPGQGLRLIYYSQIVNDFQKGDIAEGYSVSREKKESFPLTVTSAQKNPTAFYLCASSIDRGGAQTEAFFGQGTRLTVV.

The rearrangement joins TRBV5-1 to TRBJ1-1; D is unresolved. Germline lookup yields CDR1 SGHRS and CDR2 YFSETQ. This CDR3 comprises 15 residues. V gave up 4 bases and J gave up 1 base, with 14 bases separating them. CDR3 region: CASSTEPNTNTEAFF. The CDR3 nucleotides are TGCGCCAGCAGCACCGAACCAAACACGAACACTGAAGCTTTCTTT.

CDR3 bases: TGCAGCGTCAACAGGGGAAACACCGGGGAGCTGTTTTTT. Amino acid sequence: CSVNRGNTGELFF. This chain connects TRBV29-1 to TRBJ2-2, with 7 bases lining up with TRBD1. The trim removed 6 bases at V and 2 bases at J, leaving 3 bases unmatched. Germline V gene lookup returns CDR1 SQVTM and CDR2 ANQGSEA. The CDR3 has 13 residues.

V is TRBV19 and J is TRBJ2-1; D gene unclear. V lost 6 bases and J lost 6, with 3 bases in between. CDR3 length equals 10 residues. CDR1 LNHDA and CDR2 SQIVND come from the germline V gene (reference sequence). CDR3 bases: TGTGCCAGTAGCGGCAATGAGCAGTTCTTC. It is translated as CASSGNEQFF.

The J gene is TRBJ1-2, the V gene TRBV5-5; 7 positions match TRBD1. CDR1 is SGHKS, CDR2 YYEKEE, per germline (reference sequence). Trimming removed 4 bases from V and 1 base from J; junction bases left unmatched: 7. The CDR3 sequence is 15 residues long. This CDR3 reads CASSPYRGSNYGYTF. The DNA for the CDR3 is TGTGCCAGCAGCCCTTACAGGGGCAGTAACTATGGCTACACCTTC.

This sequence joins TRBV7-6 and TRBJ2-7; 9 bases match TRBD2. This CDR3 is 14 amino acids long. Germline V gene data show CDR1 as SGHVS and CDR2 as FNYEAQ. Trimming removed 4 bases from V and 4 bases from J; junction bases left unmatched: 5. The CDR3: CASSSLAGFYEQYF. CDR3 DNA sequence: TGTGCCAGCAGCTCCCTAGCGGGATTTTACGAGCAGTACTTC.

The chain is built from TRBV6-1 and TRBJ1-2, with TRBD1 matching over 7 bases. CDR3 length equals 13 residues. The germline CDR1 and CDR2 sequences are MNHNS and SASEGT. V lost 3 bases, J lost 8 bases, and 6 bases stayed unmatched. CDR3 protein: CASSDRGVGGYTF. For the CDR3, the DNA is TGTGCCAGCAGTGACAGGGGGGTAGGCGGCTACACCTTC.

On this clone itself: The same CDR3 can be traced to other DNA sequences in this sample. The gene calls are TRBV30 and TRBJ1-5; a weak D match, TRBD1 (5 bases). Trimming left V 0 bases short and J 2 bases short, with 8 bases between. The CDR3 is 14 residues long. Per germline, CDR1 GTSNPN and CDR2 SVGIG (reference sequence). CDR3 DNA sequence: TGTGCCTGGAGTGTTAGGGGCGGCAATCAGCCCCAGCATTTT. As protein: CAWSVRGGNQPQHF.

This rearrangement joins TRBV5-1 to TRBJ2-1; TRBD2 is a possible D gene (6 bases). V was shortened by 4 bases and J by 6 bases, with 20 bases between the two germline ends. This CDR3 region has 16 residues. The germline gives CDR1 SGHRS, CDR2 YFSETQ. The CDR3 bases are TGCGCCAGCAGCATTATGGAGGGCCGTGGGGGCAATGAGCAGTTCTTC. This sequence encodes CASSIMEGRGGNEQFF.

This chain joins TRBV28 and TRBJ1-2; a weak D match, TRBD1 (6 bases). With 9 bases removed from V and 3 bases from J, the gap between germline ends came to 17 bases. The CDR3 sequence is 14 residues long. Germline CDR1 and CDR2: MDHEN and SYDVKM. The CDR3 DNA reads as TGTGCCAGTCGGCCGGACAGCCAGTACTATGGCTACACCTTC. It specifies CASRPDSQYYGYTF.

The V call is TRBV14, the J call TRBJ2-1; D ambiguous. The CDR3 sequence is 11 residues long. V lost 0 bases and J 8 bases, leaving 2 bases between the germline ends. In germline, CDR1 is SGHDN, CDR2 FVKESK. In DNA form, the CDR3 reads TGTGCCAGCAGCCAAGACTATGAGCAGTTCTTC. As protein: CASSQDYEQFF.

The chain combines TRBV5-1 with TRBJ2-7; 14 bases align to TRBD2. Germline-derived CDR1 and CDR2 are SGHRS and YFSETQ. Trimming removed 7 bases from V and 3 bases from J; junction bases left unmatched: 6. The CDR3 consists of 15 residues. Here the CDR3 reads CASRLAGGQNYEQYF. The CDR3 nucleotides are TGCGCCAGCCGACTAGCGGGAGGGCAAAACTACGAGCAGTACTTC.